The source of this TCR beta chain is a study of beta chain features in type 1 diabetes. In the study overall: Healthy donors and patients had similar age, gender and cell yields. Notes on the study in general: Compared with healthy donors, patients appeared to share more similar naive, central memory and regulatory TCRB repertoires.

There are 12 residues in the CDR3. CDR1 and CDR2 (germline): SGHRS, YFSETQ. V gave up 0 bases and J gave up 7 bases, with 5 bases separating them. Since all of the isolated RNA was reverse transcribed, expressed TCRB transcripts were what got sequenced. Profiled with immunoSEQ multiplex PCR; TCRdb holds only in-frame clones, not every one. The table includes over 500,000 clones, around a sixth detected once. By way of CD45RO/CCR7/CD25/CD127/CD95/CD27, the CD4+ regulatory, stem cell-like memory, central memory and naive cells were sorted. As for this clone: What it binds is unknown. The sample carries other DNA sequences with the same CDR3.

The J gene is TRBJ1-5, the V gene TRBV5-1; D is unclear. The sequencing sample was made of naive CD4+ T cells from blood. The TCR originated in a man aged 18 to 29 in good health. This CDR3 reads CASSLEGQPQHF. The CDR3, as DNA: TGCGCCAGCAGCTTGGAAGGGCAGCCCCAGCATTTT. Full variable domain (rest looked up from reference TRBV5-1 and TRBJ1-5): KAGVTQTPRYLIKTRGQQVTLSCSPISGHRSVSWYQQTPGQGLQFLFEYFSETQRNKGNFPGRFSGRQFSNSRSEMNVSTLELGDSALYLCASSLEGQPQHFGDGTRLSIL.